This T cell receptor (beta chain) is from a study of blood T cell repertoires in COVID-19. Study overall: The origin of the acute and convalescent COVID-19 samples was the United States, Italy and Spain. In each case, the material was cDNA or gDNA derived from T cells, B-cell-depleted T cells, or PBMCs.

Clinical histories supplied by participants themselves formed the basis of cohort assignment. The recovered donors of Cohort 3 showed two negative PCRs, clearance, or symptom resolution. Per the germline V gene, CDR1 is MDHEN and CDR2 is SYDVKM. Trimming took 5 bases from V and 0 from J; bases not matched to a gene: 23. This CDR3 region has 21 residues. The repertoire was sequenced with immunoSEQ multiplex PCR; TCRdb's copy has only in-frame clones and lacks some. Among a few hundred thousand clones, 92% were seen once, and the ten largest hold roughly 20%. Source material: PBMCs or T cells enriched from blood (not recorded which). This clonotype was obtained from a woman aged 30 to 39 who had recovered from COVID-19. V gene TRBV28 combines with J gene TRBJ2-3; 7 nucleotides line up with TRBD2. CDR3 amino acids: CASSTPGEAGFIKSSTDTQYF. In DNA form, the CDR3 reads TGTGCCAGCAGTACCCCGGGGGAAGCGGGGTTCATTAAGTCTAGCACAGATACGCAGTATTTT.